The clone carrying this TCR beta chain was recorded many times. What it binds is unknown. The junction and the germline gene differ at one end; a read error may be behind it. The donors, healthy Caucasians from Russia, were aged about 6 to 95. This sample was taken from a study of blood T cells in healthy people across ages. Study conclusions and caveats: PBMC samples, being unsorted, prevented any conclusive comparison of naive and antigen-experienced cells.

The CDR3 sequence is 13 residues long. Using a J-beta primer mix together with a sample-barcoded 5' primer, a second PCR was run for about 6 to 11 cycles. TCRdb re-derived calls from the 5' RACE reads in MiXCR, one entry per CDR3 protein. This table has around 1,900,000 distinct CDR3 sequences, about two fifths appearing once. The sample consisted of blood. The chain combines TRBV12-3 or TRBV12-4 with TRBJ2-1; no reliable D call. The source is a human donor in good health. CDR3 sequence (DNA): TGTGCTAGCAGCTTCGGCCGATACAATGAGCAGTTCTTC. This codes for CASSFGRYNEQFF.